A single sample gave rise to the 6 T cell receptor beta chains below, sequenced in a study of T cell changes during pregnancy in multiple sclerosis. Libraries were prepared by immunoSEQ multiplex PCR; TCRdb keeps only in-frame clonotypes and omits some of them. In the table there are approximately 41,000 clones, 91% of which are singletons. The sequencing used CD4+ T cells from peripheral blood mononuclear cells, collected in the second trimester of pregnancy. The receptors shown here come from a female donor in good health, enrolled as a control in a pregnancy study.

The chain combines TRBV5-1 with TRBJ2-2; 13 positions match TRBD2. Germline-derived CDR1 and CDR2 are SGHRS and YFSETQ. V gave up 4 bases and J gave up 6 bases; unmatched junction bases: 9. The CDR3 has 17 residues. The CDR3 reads CASSPFQLAGGPGELFF. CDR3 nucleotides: TGCGCCAGCAGCCCGTTCCAACTAGCGGGGGGGCCCGGGGAGCTGTTTTTT.

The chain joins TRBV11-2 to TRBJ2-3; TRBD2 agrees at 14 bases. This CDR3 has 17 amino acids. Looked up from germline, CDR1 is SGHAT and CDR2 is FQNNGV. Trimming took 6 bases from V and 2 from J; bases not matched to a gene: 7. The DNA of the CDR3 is TGTGCCAGCAGTCCTCCGACTAGCGGGGGGGTCACAGATACGCAGTATTTT. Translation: CASSPPTSGGVTDTQYF.

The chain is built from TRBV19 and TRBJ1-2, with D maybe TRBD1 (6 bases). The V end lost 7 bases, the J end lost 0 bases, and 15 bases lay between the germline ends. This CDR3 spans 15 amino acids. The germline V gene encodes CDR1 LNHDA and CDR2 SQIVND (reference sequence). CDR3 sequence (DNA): TGTGCCAGTACTCAGGGGAGGGGAGCTAACTATGGCTACACCTTC. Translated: CASTQGRGANYGYTF.

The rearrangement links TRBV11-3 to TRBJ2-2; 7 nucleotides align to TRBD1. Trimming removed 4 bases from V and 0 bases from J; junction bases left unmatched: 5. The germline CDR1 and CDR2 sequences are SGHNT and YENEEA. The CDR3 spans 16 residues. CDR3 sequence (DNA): TGTGCCAGCAGCTCCGGACAGGCCTCGAACACCGGGGAGCTGTTTTTT. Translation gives CASSSGQASNTGELFF. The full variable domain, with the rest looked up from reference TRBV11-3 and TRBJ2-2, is EAGVVQSPRYKIIEKKQPVAFWCNPISGHNTLYWYLQNLGQGPELLIRYENEEAVDDSQLPKDRFSAERLKGVDSTLKIQPAELGDSAVYLCASSSGQASNTGELFFGEGSRLTVL.

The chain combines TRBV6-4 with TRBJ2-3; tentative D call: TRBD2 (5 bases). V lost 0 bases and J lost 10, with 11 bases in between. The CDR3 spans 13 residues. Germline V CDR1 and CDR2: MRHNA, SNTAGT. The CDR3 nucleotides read TGTGCCAGCAGTGACTCGCTCGGGCGGGCGCAGTATTTT. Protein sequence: CASSDSLGRAQYF.

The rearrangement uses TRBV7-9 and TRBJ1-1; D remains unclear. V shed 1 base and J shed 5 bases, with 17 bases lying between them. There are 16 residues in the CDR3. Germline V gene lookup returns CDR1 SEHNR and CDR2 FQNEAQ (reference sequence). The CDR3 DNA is TGTGCCAGCAGCTTAGTCGGAGGATTCGGGGTGACTGAAGCTTTCTTT. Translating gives CASSLVGGFGVTEAFF.